A selection of T cell receptor beta chains follows, all from one sample in a study of vaccination effects on CD4 cells after COVID-19. For these receptors, no antigen is known. Using immunoSEQ multiplex PCR, the repertoire was profiled, and TCRdb retains in-frame clones only, with some absent. The sample includes fewer than 35,000 clones, 70% to 85% of them seen just once. The material sequenced was CD4+ T cells from PBMCs cultured without peptide, taken after COVID-19 vaccination. The receptors derive from a human donor who received a COVID-19 vaccine. Each CDR3 is given with its conserved first and last residue. D genes are given only for firm matches. Clone sizes are given selectively: once, few, many, or a class where the clone is expanded.

V gene,clone size,J gene,D gene,CDR3 DNA,CDR3 protein
TRBV4-1,few,TRBJ1-4,NA,TGCGCCAGCAGCGTCGGCCAGGGCGGGGAAAAACTGTTTTTT,CASSVGQGGEKLFF
TRBV6-5,NA,TRBJ1-2,NA,TGTGCCAGCAGTTCCTCAACCAGCTACACCTTC,CASSSSTSYTF
TRBV18,few,TRBJ2-2,NA,TGTGCCAGCTCAGCAACACAGGGTCCCGGGGAGCTGTTTTTT,CASSATQGPGELFF
TRBV18,NA,TRBJ2-1,TRBD1,TGTGCCAGCTCACCACAGGGGGCGGGCACCTACAATGAGCAGTTCTTC,CASSPQGAGTYNEQFF
TRBV5-5,NA,TRBJ1-5,NA,TGTGCCAGCAGCTGGGAGTGGGCGCGGAGCAATCAGCCCCAGCATTTT,CASSWEWARSNQPQHF
TRBV28,NA,TRBJ1-1,NA,TGTGCCAGCAGTCTTGGCTTGATTCGGGGATTGGGATACACTGAAGCTTTCTTT,CASSLGLIRGLGYTEAFF
TRBV10-3,NA,TRBJ2-2,TRBD2,TGTGCCATCTGGCGGGGGGGCGGGAGCACCGGGGAGCTGTTTTTT,CAIWRGGGSTGELFF
TRBV19,NA,TRBJ2-4,TRBD1,TGTGCCAGTAGTATAAGGGGACAGTGGAACATTCAGTACTTC,CASSIRGQWNIQYF
TRBV7-9,NA,TRBJ1-2,NA,TGTGCCAGCAGCTCCGTTTTGGGAGCCTATGGCTACACCTTC,CASSSVLGAYGYTF
TRBV19,NA,TRBJ1-2,NA,TGTGCCAGTGGGGCGGTTGGCTACACCTTC,CASGAVGYTF
TRBV29-1,NA,TRBJ1-1,TRBD1,TGCAGCGTTGGCGGGACAGGGAAAAGCCCTGAAGCTTTCTTT,CSVGGTGKSPEAFF
TRBV15,NA,TRBJ2-3,NA,TGTGCCACCAGCAGGGGCCTCGGGGAAGATACGCAGTATTTT,CATSRGLGEDTQYF
TRBV6-4,NA,TRBJ2-3,NA,TGTGCCAGCAGTTCCTTCAGGGAGTCAGCGCAGTATTTT,CASSSFRESAQYF
TRBV11-3,NA,TRBJ2-2,TRBD2,TGTGCCAGCAGCTTAGGTAGCGGGGAGTTTTCCGGGGAGCTGTTTTTT,CASSLGSGEFSGELFF
TRBV27,NA,TRBJ2-5,NA,TGTGCCAGCAGTTTAAGCGGTCGGGGAGAGACCCAGTACTTC,CASSLSGRGETQYF
TRBV7-2,NA,TRBJ1-6,TRBD1,TGTGCCAGCAGCCATGGACAGGGAGGTTCACCCCTCCACTTT,CASSHGQGGSPLHF
TRBV27,NA,TRBJ1-2,NA,TGTGCCAGCAGTTTTCGGGGGGGGCATGGCTACACCTTC,CASSFRGGHGYTF
TRBV7-2,once,TRBJ1-6,TRBD1,TGTGCCAGCAGTCGACCGTCACAGGGGAATGGTTCACCCCTCCACTTT,CASSRPSQGNGSPLHF
TRBV27,NA,TRBJ1-2,NA,TGTGCCAGCAGTTTTGCCGGGGGATTAGCTAACTATGGCTACACCTTC,CASSFAGGLANYGYTF
TRBV2,NA,TRBJ2-1,TRBD1,TGTGCCAGCAGTGGAGGCGACAGGGCTGAGCAGTTCTTC,CASSGGDRAEQFF
TRBV5-1,NA,TRBJ2-2,NA,TGCGCCAGCAGCTTGCAAGGGGGAAACCGCGGGGAGCTGTTTTTT,CASSLQGGNRGELFF
TRBV6-9,NA,TRBJ1-6,TRBD1,TGTGCCAGCAATAAGACAGGGCGTAACAGCTCCTATAATTCACCCCTCCACTTT,CASNKTGRNSSYNSPLHF
TRBV5-6,NA,TRBJ1-4,TRBD1,TGTGCCAGCAGCTTCGGGACAGGGGGCTCGCGGTATAATGAAAAACTGTTTTTT,CASSFGTGGSRYNEKLFF
TRBV19,NA,TRBJ2-6,TRBD1,TGTGCCAGTAGTATCAGGGGCCAGGGGGCGAGAGGGGCCAACGTCCTGACTTTC,CASSIRGQGARGANVLTF